The table lists the clone carrying this T cell receptor (beta chain) with many counts. Its antigen remains unknown. The data stem from a study of T cell repertoires in cytomegalovirus infection. The overall study: Evidence of both CMV infection and a matching HLA type came from public TCR beta signatures. Overall study results and limits: Cumulated frequencies of public TCR beta families served to identify carriers of CMV plus the relevant HLA. HLA-C-restricted CMV-specific TCR beta clonotypes were dominant in the ex vivo response.

In TCRdb, the reads were re-called with MiXCR into one record per CDR3 protein. Among hundreds of thousands of distinct CDR3 sequences listed, roughly a sixth were seen once. The source material was PBMCs. This sequence originates from a human donor in good health (CMV status not recorded). Some clones in this sample may be carry-over from other donors' samples.

This CDR3 is CASSLGGEYQPQHF. CDR3 nucleotide sequence: TGTGCCAGCAGCTTAGGCGGGGAATATCAGCCCCAGCATTTT. The chain links TRBV7-2 to TRBJ1-5; D unresolved. Looked up from germline, CDR1 is SGHTA and CDR2 is FQGNSA. The CDR3 consists of 14 residues. V lost 1 base to trimming and J lost 5 bases, with 9 bases between them.